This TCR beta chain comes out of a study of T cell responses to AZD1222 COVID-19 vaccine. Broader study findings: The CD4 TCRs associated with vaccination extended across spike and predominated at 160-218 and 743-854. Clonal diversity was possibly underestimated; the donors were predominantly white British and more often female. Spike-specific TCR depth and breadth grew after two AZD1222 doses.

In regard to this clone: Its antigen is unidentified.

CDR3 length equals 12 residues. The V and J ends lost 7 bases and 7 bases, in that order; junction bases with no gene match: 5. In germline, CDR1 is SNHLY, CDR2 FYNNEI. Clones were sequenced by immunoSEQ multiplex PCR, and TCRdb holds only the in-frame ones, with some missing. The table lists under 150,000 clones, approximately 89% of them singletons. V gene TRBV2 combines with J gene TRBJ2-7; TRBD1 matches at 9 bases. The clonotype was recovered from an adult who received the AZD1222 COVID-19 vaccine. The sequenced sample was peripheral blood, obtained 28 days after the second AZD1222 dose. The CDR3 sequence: CASKDRGVEQYF. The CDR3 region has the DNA TGTGCCAGCAAGGACAGGGGTGTTGAGCAGTACTTC.